The sequence of this T cell receptor (beta chain) was determined in a study of blood T cell repertoires in COVID-19. Germline V lookup: CDR1 MRHNA, CDR2 SNTAGT. The V and J ends lost 0 bases and 7 bases, in that order; junction bases with no gene match: 3. The CDR3 consists of 15 residues. This clone was counted between two and nine times. Measured with immunoSEQ multiplex PCR; TCRdb has only the in-frame clones, and not every one. The sample consists of more than 300,000 clones, under 90% of them appearing once. The receptor was derived from a man aged 25-45 years who had recovered from COVID-19. The sequenced sample was PBMCs or T cells enriched from blood (not recorded which). J is TRBJ1-6 and V is TRBV6-4; 7 bases match TRBD1. CDR3 bases: TGTGCCAGCAGTGACTCGATAGGGGGCAATTCACCCCTCCACTTT. Amino acid sequence: CASSDSIGGNSPLHF.